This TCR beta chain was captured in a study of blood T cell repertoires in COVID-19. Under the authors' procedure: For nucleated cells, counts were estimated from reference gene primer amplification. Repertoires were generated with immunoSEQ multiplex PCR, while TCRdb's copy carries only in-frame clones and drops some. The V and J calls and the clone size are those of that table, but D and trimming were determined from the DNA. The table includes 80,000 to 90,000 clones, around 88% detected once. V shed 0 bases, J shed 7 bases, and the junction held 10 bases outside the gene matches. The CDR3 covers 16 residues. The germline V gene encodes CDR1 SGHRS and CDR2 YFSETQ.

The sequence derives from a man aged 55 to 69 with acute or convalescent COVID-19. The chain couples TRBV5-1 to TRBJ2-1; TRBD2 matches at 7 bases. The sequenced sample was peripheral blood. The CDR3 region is CASSLVSAGPENEQFF. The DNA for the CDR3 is TGCGCCAGCAGCTTGGTCTCAGCGGGGCCGGAGAATGAGCAGTTCTTC.